Sequencing of this T cell receptor beta chain was carried out in a study of blood T cells in healthy people across ages. With 6 bases removed from V and 3 bases from J, the gap between germline ends came to 14 bases. Germline V CDR1 and CDR2: SQVTM, ANQGSEA. The CDR3 totals 13 residues. It was with a sample-barcoded 5' primer and a J-beta primer mix that a second PCR of roughly 7 to 12 cycles was run. TCRdb reanalysed the 5' RACE reads using MiXCR and keeps one entry per CDR3 protein. The profile shows under 800,000 distinct CDR3 sequences, 40% to 45% of them singletons. Aged about 6 to 95, donors were systemically healthy Caucasians from Russia.

The TCR comes from a woman aged 55-70 years in good health. V is TRBV29-1 and J is TRBJ1-2; possibly TRBD1 for D (5 bases). The specimen sequenced was blood. The CDR3 coding sequence is TGCAGCGTGGGGGAGGGTCTCTACTATGGCTACACCTTC. It yields the protein CSVGEGLYYGYTF.